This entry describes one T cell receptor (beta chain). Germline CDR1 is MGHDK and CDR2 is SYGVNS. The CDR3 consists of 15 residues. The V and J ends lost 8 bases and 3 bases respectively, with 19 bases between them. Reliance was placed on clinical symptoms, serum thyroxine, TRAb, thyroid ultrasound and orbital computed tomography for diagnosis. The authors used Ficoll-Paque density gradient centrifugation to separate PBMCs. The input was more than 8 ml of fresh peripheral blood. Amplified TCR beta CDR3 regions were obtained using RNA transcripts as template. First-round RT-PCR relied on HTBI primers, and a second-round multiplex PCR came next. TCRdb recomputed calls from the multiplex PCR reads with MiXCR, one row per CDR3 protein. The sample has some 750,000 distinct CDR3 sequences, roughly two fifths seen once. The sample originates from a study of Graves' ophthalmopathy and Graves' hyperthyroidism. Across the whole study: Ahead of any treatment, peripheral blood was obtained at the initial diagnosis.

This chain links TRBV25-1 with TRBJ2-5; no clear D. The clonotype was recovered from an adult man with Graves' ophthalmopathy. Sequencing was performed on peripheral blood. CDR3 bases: TGTGCCAGCCGCCTATCCGGCAGCGTTGAAGAGACCCAGTACTTC. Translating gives CASRLSGSVEETQYF.